This T cell receptor beta chain came from a study of T cells after yellow fever vaccination. The study, taken as a whole, reports: Repertoires sorted by FACS could include abundant clonotypes that are contaminants from the bulk population.

Trimming at V came to 3 bases and at J to 4 bases, leaving 6 bases not matched to a gene. CDR1 is DFQATT, CDR2 SNEGSKA, per germline (reference sequence). This CDR3 comprises 15 residues. In its sample, this clonotype was seen many times. The antigen is unknown. TCRdb redid the calling of the 5' RACE reads with MiXCR, one entry per CDR3 protein. The profile shows some 400,000 distinct CDR3 sequences, roughly 6.2% of them singletons. Sequencing used PBMCs, obtained 5 days after the yellow fever booster vaccination. J is TRBJ2-1 and V is TRBV20-1; 10 nucleotides line up with TRBD2. This clonotype originated in a man aged 25 to 45 who received the YFV17D yellow fever vaccine. The DNA of the CDR3 is TGCAGTGCTAGGCTAAGCGGGAGGGCGTACAATGAGCAGTTCTTC. Protein: CSARLSGRAYNEQFF.